The 8 T cell receptor beta chains given below trace back to one sample, sequenced in a study of stem cell transplantation in POMP-related autoinflammatory disease. Libraries were prepared by immunoSEQ multiplex PCR; TCRdb keeps only in-frame clonotypes and omits some of them. The table lists around 10,000 clones, roughly 83% of them singletons. The sequencing used CD4+ T cells from PBMCs, collected after stem cell transplantation. The receptors originated from a human patient with POMP-related autoinflammation and immune dysregulation (PRAID). Some T cells may possibly be graft donor cells.

The rearrangement joins TRBV28 to TRBJ2-1, with a tentative D call TRBD2 (6 bases). Germline-derived CDR1 and CDR2 are MDHEN and SYDVKM. Trimming removed 7 bases at V and 6 bases at J, with 16 bases between. This CDR3 comprises 14 residues. Here the CDR3 reads CASTGHGRINEQFF. The CDR3 DNA reads as TGTGCCAGCACAGGTCATGGGAGGATCAATGAGCAGTTCTTC.

The chain has TRBV6-2 or TRBV6-3 and TRBJ2-2; weak D call: TRBD1 (6 bases). Trimming took off 5 bases at V and 7 bases at J, with 17 bases between the two ends. Germline values: CDR1 MNHEY, CDR2 SVGEGT. The CDR3 contains 15 residues. The CDR3 DNA sequence: TGTGCCAGCAGTGATTTGGACTGGGGGCTCGGGGAGCTGTTTTTT. Translation: CASSDLDWGLGELFF.

This clone was counted only a few times. The chain links TRBV6-4 to TRBJ2-1; D unclear. The ends were cut back, 4 bases at V and 6 bases at J, with 7 bases in the middle. CDR3 length: 12 residues. Germline values: CDR1 MRHNA, CDR2 SNTAGT. CDR3 bases: TGTGCCAGCAGTGGGGGTAGCAATGAGCAGTTCTTC. Protein sequence: CASSGGSNEQFF.

This chain connects TRBV6-2 or TRBV6-3 to TRBJ2-3, with D perhaps TRBD1 or TRBD2 (5 bases each). Trimming stripped 0 bases from V and 6 bases from J, with 16 bases between. The CDR3 covers 16 residues. Germline CDR1 reads MNHEY; CDR2 reads SVGEGT. Written as DNA, the CDR3 is TGTGCCAGCAGTTACTCTAGGTCTACCGGGACCGATACGCAGTATTTT. Protein product: CASSYSRSTGTDTQYF.

V usage is TRBV24-1 and J usage is TRBJ2-7; TRBD2 aligns across 7 bases. The length of the CDR3 is 14 residues. CDR1 KGHDR and CDR2 SFDVKD come from the germline V gene. J was trimmed by 7 bases and V by 3 bases; bases with no gene match: 8. The CDR3 DNA reads TGTGCCACCAGTGATGGGGGGGAGAGGTGGGAGCAGTACTTC. Amino acids: CATSDGGERWEQYF.

This chain joins TRBV12-3 or TRBV12-4 and TRBJ2-4, with 7 bases lining up with TRBD1. The CDR3 has 13 residues. V gave up 1 base and J gave up 7 bases; unmatched junction bases: 1. CDR3 sequence reads: CASSLVGGNIQYF. The CDR3 nucleotides are TGTGCCAGCAGTTTAGTAGGGGGCAACATTCAGTACTTC.

This chain links TRBV19 with TRBJ1-6; the D gene is possibly TRBD1 (5 bases). V was trimmed by 3 bases and J by 13 bases, leaving 19 bases between them. Germline CDR1 LNHDA, CDR2 SQIVND (reference sequence). This CDR3 contains 15 residues. CDR3 sequence: CASSIPGAGGGPLHF. CDR3 DNA sequence: TGTGCCAGTAGTATCCCCGGCGCCGGCGGGGGGCCCCTCCACTTT.

This clone was observed a few times. In nucleotides, the CDR3 is TGTGCCAGCAGGACCGGGGTCGGTCCCAATGAGCAGTTCTTC. Its protein is CASRTGVGPNEQFF. The genes are TRBV28 and TRBJ2-1; tentative D call: TRBD2 (5 bases). CDR3 size: 14 residues. V was trimmed by 6 bases and J by 6 bases, leaving 15 bases between them. The germline CDR1 and CDR2 sequences are MDHEN and SYDVKM.